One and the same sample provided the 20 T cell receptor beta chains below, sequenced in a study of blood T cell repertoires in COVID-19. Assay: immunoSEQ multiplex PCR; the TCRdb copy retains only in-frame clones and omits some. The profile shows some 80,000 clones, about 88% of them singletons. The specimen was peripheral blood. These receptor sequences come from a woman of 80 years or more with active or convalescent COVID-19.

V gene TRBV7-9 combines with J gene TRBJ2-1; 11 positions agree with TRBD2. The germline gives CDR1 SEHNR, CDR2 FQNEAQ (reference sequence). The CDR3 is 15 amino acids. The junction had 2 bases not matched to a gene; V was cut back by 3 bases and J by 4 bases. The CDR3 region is CASSFSGGAYNEQFF. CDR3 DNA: TGTGCCAGCAGCTTTAGCGGGGGGGCTTACAATGAGCAGTTCTTC. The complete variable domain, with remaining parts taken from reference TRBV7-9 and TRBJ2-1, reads DTGVSQNPRHKITKRGQNVTFRCDPISEHNRLYWYRQTLGQGPEFLTYFQNEAQLEKSRLLSDRFSAERPKGSFSTLEIQRTEQGDSAMYLCASSFSGGAYNEQFFGPGTRLTVL.

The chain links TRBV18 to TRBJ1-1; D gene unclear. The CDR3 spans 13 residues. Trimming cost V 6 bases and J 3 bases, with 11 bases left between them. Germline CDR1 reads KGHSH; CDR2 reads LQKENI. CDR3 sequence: CASSRTRDTEAFF. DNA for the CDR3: TGTGCCAGCTCCCGAACGAGGGACACTGAAGCTTTCTTT.

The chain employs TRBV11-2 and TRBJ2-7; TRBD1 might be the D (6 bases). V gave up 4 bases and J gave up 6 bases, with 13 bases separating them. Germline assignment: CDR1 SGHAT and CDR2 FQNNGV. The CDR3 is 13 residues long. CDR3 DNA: TGTGCCAGCAGCTATCGGCAGGGGCTCGAGCAGTACTTC. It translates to CASSYRQGLEQYF.

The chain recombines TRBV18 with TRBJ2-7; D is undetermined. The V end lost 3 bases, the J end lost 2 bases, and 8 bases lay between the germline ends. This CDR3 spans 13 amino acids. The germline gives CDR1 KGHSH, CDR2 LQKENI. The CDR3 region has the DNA TGTGCCAGCTCACCTCAGGCAGCCTACGAGCAGTACTTC. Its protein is CASSPQAAYEQYF.

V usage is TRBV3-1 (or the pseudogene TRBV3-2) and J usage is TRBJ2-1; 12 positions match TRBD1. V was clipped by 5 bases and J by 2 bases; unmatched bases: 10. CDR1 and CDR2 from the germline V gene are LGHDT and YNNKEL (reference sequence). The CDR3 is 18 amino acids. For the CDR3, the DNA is TGTGCCAGCAGCTCTAAGAGGGGACAGGGGGCCGCCTACAATGAGCAGTTCTTC. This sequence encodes CASSSKRGQGAAYNEQFF.

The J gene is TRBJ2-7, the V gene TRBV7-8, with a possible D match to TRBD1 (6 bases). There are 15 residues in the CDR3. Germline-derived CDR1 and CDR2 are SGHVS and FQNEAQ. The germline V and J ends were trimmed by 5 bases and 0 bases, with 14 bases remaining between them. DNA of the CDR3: TGTGCCAGCAGCCGATCAGGGGCCTCCTCCTACGAGCAGTACTTC. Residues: CASSRSGASSYEQYF.

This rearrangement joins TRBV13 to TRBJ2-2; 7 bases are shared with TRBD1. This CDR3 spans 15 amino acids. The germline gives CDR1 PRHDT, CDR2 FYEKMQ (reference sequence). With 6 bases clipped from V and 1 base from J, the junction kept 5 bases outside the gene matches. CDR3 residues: CASRERQGNTGELFF. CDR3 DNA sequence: TGTGCCAGCAGGGAGAGACAGGGGAACACCGGGGAGCTGTTTTTT.

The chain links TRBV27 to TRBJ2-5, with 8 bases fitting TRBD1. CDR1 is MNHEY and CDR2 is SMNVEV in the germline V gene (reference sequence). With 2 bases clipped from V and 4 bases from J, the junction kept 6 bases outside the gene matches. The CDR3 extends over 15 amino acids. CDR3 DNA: TGTGCCAGCAGTTTAGGACAGGGCCCTCGAGAGACCCAGTACTTC. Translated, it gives CASSLGQGPRETQYF.

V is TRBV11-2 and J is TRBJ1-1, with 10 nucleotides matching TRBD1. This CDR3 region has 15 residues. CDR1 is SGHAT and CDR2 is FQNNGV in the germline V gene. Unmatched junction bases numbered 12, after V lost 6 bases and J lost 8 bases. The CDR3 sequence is CASRGTGAPGGEAFF. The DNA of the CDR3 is TGTGCCAGCAGGGGGACAGGGGCCCCCGGGGGAGAAGCTTTCTTT. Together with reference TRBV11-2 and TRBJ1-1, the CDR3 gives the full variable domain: EAGVAQSPRYKIIEKRQSVAFWCNPISGHATLYWYQQILGQGPKLLIQFQNNGVVDDSQLPKDRFSAERLKGVDSTLKIQPAKLEDSAVYLCASRGTGAPGGEAFFGQGTRLTVV.

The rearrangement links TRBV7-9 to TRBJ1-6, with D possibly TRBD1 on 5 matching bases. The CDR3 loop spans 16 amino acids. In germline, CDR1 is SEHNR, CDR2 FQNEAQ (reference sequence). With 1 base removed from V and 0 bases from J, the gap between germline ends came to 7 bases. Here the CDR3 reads CASSLGQGSYNSPLHF. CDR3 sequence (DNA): TGTGCCAGCAGCTTAGGGCAGGGCTCCTATAATTCACCCCTCCACTTT.

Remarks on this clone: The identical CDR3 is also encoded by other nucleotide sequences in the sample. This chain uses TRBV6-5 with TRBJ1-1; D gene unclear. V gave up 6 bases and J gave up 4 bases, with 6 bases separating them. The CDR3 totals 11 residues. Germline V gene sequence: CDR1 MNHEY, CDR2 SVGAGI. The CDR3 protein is CASSRGTEAFF. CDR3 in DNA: TGTGCCAGCAGCCGGGGCACTGAAGCTTTCTTT.

The CDR3 loop reads CASSQDPETSGSTDTQYF. The CDR3, as DNA: TGTGCCAGCAGCCAAGACCCCGAAACTAGCGGTAGCACAGATACGCAGTATTTT. The chain employs TRBV4-2 and TRBJ2-3; 8 positions match TRBD2. The CDR3 has 18 amino acids. V lost 0 bases, J lost 0 bases, and 8 bases stayed unmatched. Per the germline V gene, CDR1 is LGHNA and CDR2 is YNFKEQ.

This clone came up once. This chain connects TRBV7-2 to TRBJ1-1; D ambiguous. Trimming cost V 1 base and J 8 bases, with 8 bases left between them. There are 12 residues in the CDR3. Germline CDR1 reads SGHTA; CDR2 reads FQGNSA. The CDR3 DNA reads TGTGCCAGCAGCTTAGTGGCATCCGAAGCTTTCTTT. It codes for CASSLVASEAFF.

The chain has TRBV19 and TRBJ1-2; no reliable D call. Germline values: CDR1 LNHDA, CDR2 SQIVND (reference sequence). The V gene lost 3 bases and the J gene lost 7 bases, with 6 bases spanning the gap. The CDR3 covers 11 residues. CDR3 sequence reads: CASSIGVGYTF. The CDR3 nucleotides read TGTGCCAGTAGTATCGGGGTTGGCTACACCTTC.

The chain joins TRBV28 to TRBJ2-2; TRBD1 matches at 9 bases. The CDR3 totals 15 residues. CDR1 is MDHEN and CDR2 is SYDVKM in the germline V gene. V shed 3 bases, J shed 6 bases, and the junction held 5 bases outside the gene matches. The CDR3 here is CASSLGTGIPGELFF. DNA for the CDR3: TGTGCCAGCAGTTTGGGGACAGGGATCCCCGGGGAGCTGTTTTTT.

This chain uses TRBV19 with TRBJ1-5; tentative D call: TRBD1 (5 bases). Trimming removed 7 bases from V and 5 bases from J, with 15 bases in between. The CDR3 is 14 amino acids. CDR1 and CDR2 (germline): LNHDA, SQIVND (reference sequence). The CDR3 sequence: CASIPGGGYQPQHF. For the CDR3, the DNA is TGTGCCAGTATCCCTGGGGGGGGTTATCAGCCCCAGCATTTT. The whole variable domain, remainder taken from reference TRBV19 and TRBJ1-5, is DGGITQSPKYLFRKEGQNVTLSCEQNLNHDAMYWYRQDPGQGLRLIYYSQIVNDFQKGDIAEGYSVSREKKESFPLTVTSAQKNPTAFYLCASIPGGGYQPQHFGDGTRLSIL.

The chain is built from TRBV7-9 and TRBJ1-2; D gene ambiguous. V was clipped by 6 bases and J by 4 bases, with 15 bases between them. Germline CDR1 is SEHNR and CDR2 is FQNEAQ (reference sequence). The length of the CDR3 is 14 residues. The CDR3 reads CASSLITDFYGYTF. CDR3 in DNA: TGTGCCAGCAGTTTAATTACAGATTTCTATGGCTACACCTTC.

CDR3 residues: CASSQNEQGRAEQYF. The CDR3 region has the DNA TGCGCCAGCAGCCAGAACGAACAGGGTCGGGCCGAGCAGTACTTC. The J gene is TRBJ2-7, the V gene TRBV4-1; possibly TRBD1 for D (6 bases). The CDR3 is 15 residues long. CDR1 and CDR2 (germline): MGHRA, YSYEKL. V lost 3 bases and J lost 6, with 18 bases in between.

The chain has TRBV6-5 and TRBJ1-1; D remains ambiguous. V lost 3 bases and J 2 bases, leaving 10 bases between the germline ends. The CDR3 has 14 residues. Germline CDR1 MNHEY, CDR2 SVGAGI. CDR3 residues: CASSYLGRNTEAFF. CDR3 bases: TGTGCCAGCAGTTATCTTGGTAGAAACACTGAAGCTTTCTTT.

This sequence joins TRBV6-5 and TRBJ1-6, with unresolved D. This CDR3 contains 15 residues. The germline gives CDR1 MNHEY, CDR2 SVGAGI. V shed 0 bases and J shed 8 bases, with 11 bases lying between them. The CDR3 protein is CASSYSVSGHSPLHF. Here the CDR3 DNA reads TGTGCCAGCAGTTACTCGGTTTCAGGCCATTCACCCCTCCACTTT.